These T cell receptor beta chains were read from a single sample in a study of CD8 T cells in Susac syndrome. TCRdb ran MiXCR on the immunoSEQ multiplex PCR reads and lists one entry per CDR3 protein. Among around 170,000 distinct CDR3 sequences, nearly 97% were seen once, and the ten largest hold approximately 0.1%. Sequencing was performed on CD4+ T cells from PBMCs. These receptors were collected from a human donor with Susac syndrome. Both conserved end residues are part of each CDR3. A D gene is named only where the DNA matches it firmly. Expanded clones are given a class, and other clones once, few, many or no size at all.

>TRBJ1-5|TRBV15|.|TRBD1
TGTGCCACCAGCCTCAGGCGGGGGGCAGGGGGTCAGCCCCAGCATTTT
CATSLRRGAGGQPQHF
>TRBJ1-1|TRBV20-1|.|.
TGCAGTGCTAGTCGCGACAGGAGCACTGAAGCTTTCTTT
CSASRDRSTEAFF
>TRBJ2-5|TRBV5-1|.|TRBD1
TGCGCCAGCAGCTCCGGGACAGGGCTGGAGACCCAGTACTTC
CASSSGTGLETQYF
>TRBJ2-5|TRBV5-1|.|TRBD1
TGCGCCAGCAGCTTGGGTTGGGGGACAGGACCGTACCAAGAGACCCAGTACTTC
CASSLGWGTGPYQETQYF
>TRBJ2-3|TRBV6-5|once|.
TGTGCCAGCAGTGGGGGGGATACGCAGTATTTT
CASSGGDTQYF
>TRBJ2-2|TRBV3-1|.|.
TGTGCCAGCAGCCAAGTTGATGCTTCCGGGGAGCTGTTTTTT
CASSQVDASGELFF
>TRBJ1-1|TRBV7-2|.|.
TGTGCCAGCAGCTCGCAGGGGATGAACACTGAAGCTTTCTTT
CASSSQGMNTEAFF
>TRBJ1-5|TRBV11-2|.|.
TGTGCCAGCAGCTTAAATAGGCAGGGAACTTCCTTGATTTTT
CASSLNRQGTSLIF
>TRBJ1-5|TRBV15|.|.
TGTGCCACCAGGGGGGGAAGCAATCAGCCCCAGCATTTT
CATRGGSNQPQHF
>TRBJ2-7|TRBV18|few|.
TGTGCCAGCTCGCTGCGGGGCACCTACGAGCAGTACTTC
CASSLRGTYEQYF
>TRBJ1-5|TRBV12-3/TRBV12-4|.|.
TGTGCCAGCACCCCCGCCAGCCCAAATCAGCCCCAGCATTTT
CASTPASPNQPQHF
>TRBJ1-1|TRBV12-3/TRBV12-4|few|TRBD1
TGTGCCAGCAGTCTAACAGGGGCAAACACTGAAGCTTTCTTT
CASSLTGANTEAFF
>TRBJ2-3|TRBV4-2|.|TRBD2
TGTGCCAGCAGCCGAGGACTAGGCACAGATACGCAGTATTTT
CASSRGLGTDTQYF
>TRBJ2-7|TRBV4-2|few|.
TGTGCCAGCAGCCGCAAGATGGGAGACTACGAGCAGTACTTC
CASSRKMGDYEQYF
>TRBJ2-7|TRBV29-1|.|.
TGCAGCGGCAAAGGACAGATCGACGAGCAGTACTTC
CSGKGQIDEQYF
>TRBJ2-5|TRBV7-9|.|.
TGTGCCAGCAGCATCGGTTTTGAGACCCAGTACTTC
CASSIGFETQYF
>TRBJ2-3|TRBV4-2|.|.
TGTGCCAGCAGCCAAGATAGGACCCAGAGAGGCACAGATACGCAGTATTTT
CASSQDRTQRGTDTQYF
>TRBJ2-3|TRBV12-3/TRBV12-4|once|.
TGTGCCACTTCCTCTACGGCGGTTAGCACAGATACGCAGTATTTT
CATSSTAVSTDTQYF
>TRBJ1-4|TRBV20-1|.|.
TGCAGTGCTACGGACGTTGCAACTAATGAAAAACTGTTTTTT
CSATDVATNEKLFF
>TRBJ1-4|TRBV2|.|.
TGTGCCAGCAGTGTTCAGCCCGGGGAAAAACTGTTTTTT
CASSVQPGEKLFF
>TRBJ1-4|TRBV14|.|.
TGTGCCAGCAGCCCCCGACATGCAACTAATGAAAAACTGTTTTTT
CASSPRHATNEKLFF
>TRBJ2-7|TRBV3-1|few|.
TGTGCCAGCAGCCAAGAAGGGTACGAGCAGTACTTC
CASSQEGYEQYF
>TRBJ2-2|TRBV20-1|.|TRBD1
TGCAGTGCCACGGACAGGGGAGACACCGGGGAGCTGTTTTTT
CSATDRGDTGELFF
>TRBJ2-5|TRBV10-3|.|.
TGTGCCATCAGTGAGTCGGAGTTAGAGACCCAGTACTTC
CAISESELETQYF
>TRBJ2-7|TRBV6-5|.|.
TGTGCCAGCAGAATGGGACCCTCCTACGAGCAGTACTTC
CASRMGPSYEQYF
>TRBJ1-3|TRBV25-1|.|TRBD1
TGTGCCAGTACTACCACAGGGGTAAACACCATATATTTT
CASTTTGVNTIYF
>TRBJ2-1|TRBV4-1|.|.
TGCGCCAGCAGCCAAGAAGTCGGGGCCCTTGGGGATGAGCAGTTCTTC
CASSQEVGALGDEQFF